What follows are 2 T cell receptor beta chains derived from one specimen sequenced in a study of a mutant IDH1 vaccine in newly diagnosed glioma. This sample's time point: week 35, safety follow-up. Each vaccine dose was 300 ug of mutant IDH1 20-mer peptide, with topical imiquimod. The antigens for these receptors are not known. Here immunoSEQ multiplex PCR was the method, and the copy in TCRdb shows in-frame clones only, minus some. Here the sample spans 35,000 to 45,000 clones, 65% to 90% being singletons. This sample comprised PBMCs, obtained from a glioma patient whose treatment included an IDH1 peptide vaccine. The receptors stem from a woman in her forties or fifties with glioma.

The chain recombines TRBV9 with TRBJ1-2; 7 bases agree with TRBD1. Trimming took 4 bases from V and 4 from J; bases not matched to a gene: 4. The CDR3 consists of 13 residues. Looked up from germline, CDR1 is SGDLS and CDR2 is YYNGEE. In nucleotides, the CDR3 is TGTGCCAGCAGCCCAGGGGGAGGCTATGGCTACACCTTC. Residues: CASSPGGGYGYTF.

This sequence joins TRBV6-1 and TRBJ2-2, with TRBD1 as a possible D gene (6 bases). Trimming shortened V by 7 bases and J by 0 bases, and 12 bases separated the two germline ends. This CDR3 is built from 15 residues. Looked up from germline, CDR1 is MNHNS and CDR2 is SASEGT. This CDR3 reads CASKPPGANTGELFF. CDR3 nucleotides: TGTGCCAGCAAACCCCCAGGGGCGAACACCGGGGAGCTGTTTTTT.